The clone carrying this T cell receptor (beta chain) has more than one count but fewer than ten. TCR beta CDR3 region amplification was performed from RNA transcripts. Using the HTBI primer set, a first-round RT-PCR was run on the TCR CDR3. TCRdb re-called the multiplex PCR reads with MiXCR, one entry per CDR3 protein. The sample includes about half a million distinct CDR3 sequences, about 15% of them seen just once. This sample is part of a study of T cells in Graves' hyperthyroidism and ophthalmopathy. Germline V CDR1 and CDR2: KGHSH, LQKENI. Trimming removed 6 bases at V and 5 bases at J, with 17 bases between. The CDR3 spans 14 residues.

Sequences were obtained from blood. The sequence came from a woman aged 25 to 39 with Graves' ophthalmopathy. The chain links TRBV18 to TRBJ2-7, with D possibly TRBD1 on 6 matching bases. The CDR3 here is CASSPGTKAHEQYF. The CDR3 DNA sequence: TGTGCCAGCTCCCCTGGGACAAAGGCCCACGAGCAGTACTTC.